This T cell receptor (beta chain) was observed in a study of early T cells in non-severe SARS-CoV-2 infection (dated by TCRdb to the early 2020s). Regarding the complete study: Bulk RNA from unsorted whole blood was used for TCR sequencing, so alpha and beta chains could not be paired. Study-wide findings and limitations: VDJdb matching was skewed toward anti-spike CD8 responses and likely underestimated virus-specific expansions, missing private and CD4 specificities.

The library came from 5' RACE. Sequencing instrument: NextSeq 500. Unique molecular identifiers were attached to individual cDNA molecules in the TCR library protocol so that sequencing error and PCR bias could be corrected. Both TCR alpha and beta chains were sequenced, and tight co-correlation was observed between alpha and beta sequence abundances in each sample. As for how the authors treated the data: Decombinator V4 was used to annotate TCR sequences for V gene, J gene and CDR3. TCRs were defined as expanded if a significant change between any two time points was detected under a Poisson model with p below 0.0001. TCR abundances were normalised to the total number of TCRs sequenced in each sample and reported as counts per million. TRAV1-2 paired with TRAJ12, TRAJ20 or TRAJ33 defined MAIT TCRs, while TRAV10 paired with TRAJ18 defined iNKT TCRs. VDJdb, accessed 1 November 2021, was searched for CMV, EBV and SARS-CoV-2 annotated TCRs, with TCRs annotated for multiple antigens excluded. The public sequencing data were trimmed at Q25 with fastp and processed into clonotypes with MiXCR by TCRdb, which kept only in-frame beta chains. Here each entry gathers all rows of one CDR3 protein and keeps the most common genes and DNA. The V and J calls, along with clone size, are taken from TCRdb and not from the paper's own processing. This sample is represented by around 99,000 distinct CDR3 sequences; about 15% of them were singletons. About 5% of the sample is held by the ten biggest clonotypes.

Set within a cohort of healthcare workers in London, UK, this nested case-control study involved weekly PCR testing of nasopharyngeal swabs along with blood sampling. Between 23 and 31 March 2020, the week of the UK lockdown, healthcare workers were enrolled and then followed up weekly for as long as 16 weeks. As to this clonotype: Its antigen is not yet known. The record has no base qualities; no much larger clone is one base away.

Cut back by 4 bases and 3 bases, the V and J ends lie 14 bases apart. Including cysteine and phenylalanine, the CDR3 has 14 amino acids. Only the CDR3 part of the read is kept: 42 bases, read in frame from the first base. The germline V gene specifies SGDLS as CDR1 and YYNGEE as CDR2. The sequence derives from an adult who was a healthcare worker with PCR-confirmed SARS-CoV-2 infection or an uninfected control (not recorded which). The sequences come from whole blood, collected at baseline. This chain joins TRBV9 to TRBJ2-7; the D gene is possibly TRBD1 or TRBD2, each agreeing over 5 bases. This receptor has the CDR3 CASSPRDGLYEQYF. The DNA sequence is TGTGCCAGCAGCCCCCGGGACGGGCTCTACGAGCAGTACTTC.